This entry is about one T cell receptor beta chain. The antigen is unknown. The CDR3 covers 12 residues. V dropped 3 bases and J dropped 5 bases, with 8 bases sitting between them. Random hexamers were used to reverse transcribe 0.5 to 1 ug of RNA. Each CDR3 protein gets one entry after TCRdb re-called the immunoSEQ multiplex PCR reads with MiXCR. The sample comprises hundreds of thousands of distinct CDR3 sequences, 90% to 96% of which are singletons, and less than 0.11% rests with the top ten. This entry comes from a study of CD8 T cells in Susac syndrome. Study-level background: Among the Susac syndrome patients sequenced, over five had active disease and about 8 were in remission. Points from the study as a whole: CD4+ T cell repertoires in Susac syndrome lacked clonal expansion.

The gene calls are TRBV12-3 or TRBV12-4 and TRBJ2-7; no clear D gene. The sample was CD4+ T cells from PBMCs. This clonotype was obtained from a human donor with Susac syndrome. The CDR3 bases are TGTGCCAGCAGTTTCGCCCTAAACGAGCAGTACTTC. It encodes CASSFALNEQYF.